This is a list of T cell receptor beta chains from one sample in a study of blood T cell repertoires in COVID-19. The repertoire was sequenced with immunoSEQ multiplex PCR; TCRdb's copy has only in-frame clones and lacks some. The sample yields hundreds of thousands of clones, approximately 81% seen once. The sequenced material came from PBMCs or T cells enriched from blood (not recorded which). All receptors come from a man aged 35-49 years who had recovered from COVID-19. CDR3s include the opening cysteine and the closing phenylalanine or tryptophan. Each record gives: D gene, V gene, J gene, clone size, CDR3 protein, CDR3 DNA. The D gene is left open where the match is weak. Size tells how often a clone was seen (once, few, many) or the class of an expanded clone, and some rows leave it out.

.,TRBV7-8,TRBJ2-1,once,CASSLGRANNEQFF,TGTGCCAGCAGCTTAGGCAGGGCGAACAATGAGCAGTTCTTC
.,TRBV2,TRBJ1-5,.,CASSRTAYSNQPQHF,TGTGCCAGCAGTAGGACAGCGTATAGCAATCAGCCCCAGCATTTT
TRBD2,TRBV12-5,TRBJ2-5,.,CASALGSGTQEAQYF,TGTGCTAGCGCCCTGGGCAGCGGGACTCAGGAGGCCCAGTACTTC
.,TRBV24-1,TRBJ1-4,few,CATSDFKGGKLFF,TGTGCCACCAGTGATTTCAAGGGAGGGAAACTGTTTTTT
TRBD1,TRBV10-3,TRBJ1-2,.,CAISAHPGQKMGYGYTF,TGTGCCATCAGTGCTCATCCGGGACAGAAAATGGGCTATGGCTACACCTTC
TRBD1,TRBV10-2,TRBJ1-5,.,CASSLGTGGQPQHF,TGCGCCAGCAGCCTGGGGACAGGCGGCCAGCCCCAGCATTTT
.,TRBV25-1,TRBJ1-3,.,CASSWTTGNTIYF,TGTGCCAGCAGTTGGACAACCGGAAACACCATATATTTT
.,TRBV21-1,TRBJ2-7,once,CASSPRSGTGSRSSYEQYF,TGTGCCAGCAGCCCACGCTCCGGGACAGGAAGCCGTAGCTCCTACGAGCAGTACTTC
.,TRBV7-2,TRBJ2-7,.,CASSTLSGAYEQYF,TGTGCCAGCAGCACCCTTAGCGGAGCCTACGAGCAGTACTTC
TRBD2,TRBV11-2,TRBJ2-1,.,CASSLALARGNEQFF,TGTGCCAGCAGCTTGGCACTAGCGAGAGGGAATGAGCAGTTCTTC
TRBD2,TRBV7-7,TRBJ2-5,.,CASSFSGRGQTQYF,TGTGCTAGCAGCTTTAGCGGGAGGGGACAGACCCAGTACTTC
.,TRBV6-2/TRBV6-3,TRBJ2-7,.,CASSFPSRAYIEQYF,TGTGCCAGCAGTTTCCCGAGCAGGGCTTACATCGAGCAGTACTTC
TRBD1,TRBV7-2,TRBJ1-1,.,CASSLVGQGNTEAFF,TGTGCCAGCAGCTTAGTAGGACAGGGGAACACTGAAGCTTTCTTT
.,TRBV10-1,TRBJ2-3,.,CASSFSGGETDTQYF,TGCGCCAGCAGCTTTAGCGGAGGGGAGACAGATACGCAGTATTTT
.,TRBV4-3,TRBJ2-5,.,CASSQARRNQETQYF,TGCGCCAGCAGCCAGGCCCGGCGGAACCAAGAGACCCAGTACTTC
.,TRBV24-1,TRBJ2-7,.,CATSDTPGDEQYF,TGTGCCACCAGTGATACCCCGGGGGACGAGCAGTACTTC
.,TRBV4-2,TRBJ1-2,.,CASSQDHRGNYGYTF,TGTGCCAGCAGCCAAGACCATAGGGGTAACTATGGCTACACCTTC
.,TRBV28,TRBJ1-4,.,CASSSGNPRKLFF,TGTGCCAGCAGTAGCGGGAACCCTAGGAAACTGTTTTTT
.,TRBV28,TRBJ2-3,.,CASSSGGRPRDTQYF,TGTGCCAGCAGTTCTGGGGGCAGGCCCCGGGATACGCAGTATTTT
TRBD2,TRBV7-2,TRBJ2-7,.,CASSWGLAGSYEQYF,TGTGCCAGCAGCTGGGGACTAGCGGGATCCTACGAGCAGTACTTC
TRBD1,TRBV6-2/TRBV6-3,TRBJ2-2,.,CASSPGTDNTGELFF,TGTGCCAGCAGTCCCGGGACAGATAACACCGGGGAGCTGTTTTTT
.,TRBV2,TRBJ1-1,.,CASSQGENTEAFF,TGTGCCAGCAGCCAGGGCGAGAACACTGAAGCTTTCTTT
.,TRBV4-1,TRBJ1-2,.,CASSQDHEGTYGYTF,TGCGCCAGCAGCCAAGATCATGAGGGCACCTATGGCTACACCTTC
.,TRBV7-9,TRBJ2-7,.,CASSSTAGRRDEQYF,TGTGCCAGCAGCTCGACGGCAGGGCGCAGGGACGAGCAGTACTTC
TRBD2,TRBV28,TRBJ2-5,.,CASKYPSAGGFETQYF,TGTGCCAGCAAATACCCTTCGGCGGGAGGGTTCGAGACCCAGTACTTC
.,TRBV5-1,TRBJ1-6,.,CASSLSGNSPLHF,TGCGCCAGCAGCTTGTCCGGGAATTCACCCCTCCACTTT
TRBD1,TRBV19,TRBJ1-1,.,CASSRGTGGSTEAFF,TGTGCCAGTAGTAGAGGGACAGGGGGATCCACTGAAGCTTTCTTT
.,TRBV3-1/TRBV3-2,TRBJ2-5,.,CASSQGTTQETQYF,TGTGCCAGCAGCCAAGGGACAACCCAAGAGACCCAGTACTTC
.,TRBV10-1,TRBJ1-1,once,CASKAAVNTEAFF,TGCGCCAGCAAGGCTGCGGTTAACACTGAAGCTTTCTTT
TRBD2,TRBV25-1,TRBJ2-7,.,CASKTSGRAYEQYF,TGTGCCAGCAAGACTAGCGGGAGGGCCTACGAGCAGTACTTC
.,TRBV5-1,TRBJ2-1,.,CASSLAPSVYNEQFF,TGCGCCAGCAGCTTGGCCCCTAGCGTCTACAATGAGCAGTTCTTC
.,TRBV14,TRBJ2-1,once,CASSQDHRVDSSYNEQFF,TGTGCCAGCAGCCAAGATCATCGGGTTGATAGCTCCTACAATGAGCAGTTCTTC
TRBD1,TRBV9,TRBJ1-1,.,CASSVEQGGGRGEAFF,TGTGCCAGCAGCGTAGAACAGGGGGGAGGTAGAGGTGAAGCTTTCTTT
TRBD2,TRBV19,TRBJ2-1,.,CASSMAGGYNEQFF,TGTGCCAGTAGTATGGCGGGAGGATACAATGAGCAGTTCTTC
.,TRBV4-3,TRBJ2-2,.,CASSQESASTGELFF,TGCGCCAGCAGCCAGGAGTCGGCTAGCACCGGGGAGCTGTTTTTT
TRBD2,TRBV27,TRBJ2-2,.,CASSLSTSGAGELFF,TGTGCCAGCAGTTTATCAACTAGCGGGGCCGGGGAGCTGTTTTTT
.,TRBV5-1,TRBJ1-6,.,CASSPDDTSPLHF,TGCGCCAGCAGCCCCGATGACACTTCACCCCTCCACTTT
.,TRBV9,TRBJ1-6,once,CASSVRVDGAPLHF,TGTGCCAGCAGCGTGAGGGTGGACGGAGCACCCCTCCACTTT
.,TRBV5-1,TRBJ2-7,.,CASSLSGSAYEQYF,TGCGCCAGCAGCTTAAGTGGGAGTGCCTACGAGCAGTACTTC
.,TRBV29-1,TRBJ2-3,.,CSVEEQGKYTQYF,TGCAGCGTTGAAGAGCAGGGAAAGTATACGCAGTATTTT
TRBD2,TRBV18,TRBJ2-7,.,CASSPAGGTYEQYF,TGTGCCAGCTCACCTGCGGGAGGTACCTACGAGCAGTACTTC
TRBD1,TRBV4-2,TRBJ2-7,once,CASSYPGQAHEQYF,TGTGCCAGCAGCTATCCGGGACAGGCTCACGAGCAGTACTTC
.,TRBV7-8,TRBJ2-5,.,CASSLDRETQYF,TGTGCCAGCAGCTTAGATCGGGAGACCCAGTACTTC
TRBD2,TRBV2,TRBJ2-2,.,CASSDREGNTGELFF,TGTGCCAGCAGTGATCGGGAGGGGAACACCGGGGAGCTGTTTTTT
TRBD1,TRBV30,TRBJ1-5,.,CAWSHRDRGFPQHF,TGTGCCTGGAGTCACCGGGACAGGGGCTTTCCCCAGCATTTT
TRBD2,TRBV12-5,TRBJ2-7,.,CASGLGTNSGASYEQYF,TGTGCTAGTGGTTTGGGAACAAATAGCGGGGCCTCCTACGAGCAGTACTTC